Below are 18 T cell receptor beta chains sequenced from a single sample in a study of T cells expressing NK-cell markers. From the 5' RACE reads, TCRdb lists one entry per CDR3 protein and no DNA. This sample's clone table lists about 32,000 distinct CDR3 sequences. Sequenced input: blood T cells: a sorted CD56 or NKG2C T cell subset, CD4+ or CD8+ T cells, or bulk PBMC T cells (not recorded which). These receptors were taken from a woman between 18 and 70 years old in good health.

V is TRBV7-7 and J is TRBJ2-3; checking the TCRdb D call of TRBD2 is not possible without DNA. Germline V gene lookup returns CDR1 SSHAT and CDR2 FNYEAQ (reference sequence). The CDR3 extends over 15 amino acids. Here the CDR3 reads CASSSSGLITDTQYF.

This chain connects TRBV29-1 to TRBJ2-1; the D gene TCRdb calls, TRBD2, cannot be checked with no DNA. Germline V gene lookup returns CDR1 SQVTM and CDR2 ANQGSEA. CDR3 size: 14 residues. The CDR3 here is CSVARTSGSNEQFF.

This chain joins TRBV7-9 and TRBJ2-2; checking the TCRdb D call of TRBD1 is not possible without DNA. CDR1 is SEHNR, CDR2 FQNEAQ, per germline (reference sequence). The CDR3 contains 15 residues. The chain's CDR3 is CASSPRTGNTGELFF.

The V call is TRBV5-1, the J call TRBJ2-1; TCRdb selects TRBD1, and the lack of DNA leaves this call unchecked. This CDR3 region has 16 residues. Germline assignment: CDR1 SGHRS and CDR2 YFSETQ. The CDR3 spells CASSVEGTGHYNEQFF.

CDR3 residues: CASSLTRTYEQYF. The chain links TRBV2 to TRBJ2-7; the D gene TCRdb calls, TRBD2, cannot be checked with no DNA. The CDR3 covers 13 residues. CDR1 is SNHLY, CDR2 FYNNEI, per germline.

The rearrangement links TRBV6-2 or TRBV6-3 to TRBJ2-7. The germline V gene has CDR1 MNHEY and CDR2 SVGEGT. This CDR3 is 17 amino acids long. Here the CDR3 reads CASTQIQPSRSSYEQYF.

This CDR3 is CASSYSETGHNEQFF. The chain recombines TRBV6-5 with TRBJ2-1; TCRdb's assignment of TRBD1 cannot be checked, as there is no DNA. The germline CDR1 and CDR2 sequences are MNHEY and SVGAGI. This CDR3 spans 15 amino acids.

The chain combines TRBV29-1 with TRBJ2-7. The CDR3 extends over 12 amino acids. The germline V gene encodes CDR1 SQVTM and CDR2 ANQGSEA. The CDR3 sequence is CSVEGDSYEQYF.

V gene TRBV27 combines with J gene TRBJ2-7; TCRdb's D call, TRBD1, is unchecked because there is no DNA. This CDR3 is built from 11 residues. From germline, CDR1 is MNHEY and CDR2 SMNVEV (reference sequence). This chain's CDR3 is CASSSNRELYF.

CDR3 in amino acids: CASSPRGELTDTQYF. The rearrangement joins TRBV6-5 to TRBJ2-3. Germline CDR1 is MNHEY and CDR2 is SVGAGI. The CDR3 length is 15 residues.

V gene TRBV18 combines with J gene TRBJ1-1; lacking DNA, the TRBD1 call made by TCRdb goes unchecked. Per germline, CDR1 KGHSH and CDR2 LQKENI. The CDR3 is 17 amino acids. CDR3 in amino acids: CASSPLGTDPMNTEAFF.

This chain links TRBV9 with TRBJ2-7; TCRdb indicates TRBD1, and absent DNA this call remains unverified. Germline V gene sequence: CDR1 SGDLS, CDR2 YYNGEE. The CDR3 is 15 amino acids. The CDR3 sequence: CASSDTGTVLDEQYF.

Here the CDR3 reads CASSFGGGNEQFF. The chain recombines TRBV5-1 with TRBJ2-1; TCRdb designates TRBD1, a call that cannot be tested without DNA. The CDR3 is 13 residues long. CDR1 is SGHRS and CDR2 is YFSETQ in the germline V gene.

This CDR3 reads CASSVHGLAGGVNTGELFF. V is TRBV25-1 and J is TRBJ2-2; TCRdb gives TRBD2 as the D gene, but with no DNA this cannot be confirmed. The length of the CDR3 is 19 residues. Germline values: CDR1 MGHDK, CDR2 SYGVNS.

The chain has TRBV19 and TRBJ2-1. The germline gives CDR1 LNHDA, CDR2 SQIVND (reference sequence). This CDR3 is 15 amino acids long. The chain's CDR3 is CASSRILDPYNEQFF. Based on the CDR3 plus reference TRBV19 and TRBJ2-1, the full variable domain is DGGITQSPKYLFRKEGQNVTLSCEQNLNHDAMYWYRQDPGQGLRLIYYSQIVNDFQKGDIAEGYSVSREKKESFPLTVTSAQKNPTAFYLCASSRILDPYNEQFFGPGTRLTVL.

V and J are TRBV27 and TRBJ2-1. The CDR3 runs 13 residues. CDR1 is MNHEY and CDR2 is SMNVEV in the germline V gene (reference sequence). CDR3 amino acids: CASSLSLSHEQFF.

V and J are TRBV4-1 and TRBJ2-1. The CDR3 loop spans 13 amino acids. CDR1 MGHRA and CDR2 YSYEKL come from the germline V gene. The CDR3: CASSQASLGEQFF.

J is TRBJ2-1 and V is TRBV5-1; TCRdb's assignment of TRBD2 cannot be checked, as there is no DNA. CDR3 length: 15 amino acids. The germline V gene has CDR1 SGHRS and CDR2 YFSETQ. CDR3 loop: CASSLGDGGFDEQFF.